The present T cell receptor beta chain was sequenced within a study of blood T cell repertoires in COVID-19. As for the study in general: Nucleic acid was either cDNA or gDNA, and it came from T cells, B-cell-depleted T cells, or PBMCs.

Participants were placed into cohorts based on the clinical history they reported. A COVID-19 case had been met by exposed participants during the 2 weeks before study entry. Only in-frame clones appear in the TCRdb table, and some are missing; sequencing was by immunoSEQ multiplex PCR. The table shows a few hundred thousand clones, with around 83% occurring only once. Germline loops: CDR1 LNHDA, CDR2 SQIVND (reference sequence). This CDR3 is built from 14 residues. V lost 4 bases and J lost 2, with 6 bases in between. This TCR was recovered from a woman aged 50 to 60 who had been exposed to COVID-19. The chain links TRBV19 to TRBJ1-6, with D possibly being TRBD1 (5 bases). The sequencing input was PBMCs or T cells enriched from blood (not recorded which). For the CDR3, the DNA is TGTGCCAGTAGTACAGGGCCCTATAATTCACCCCTCCACTTT. As protein: CASSTGPYNSPLHF.